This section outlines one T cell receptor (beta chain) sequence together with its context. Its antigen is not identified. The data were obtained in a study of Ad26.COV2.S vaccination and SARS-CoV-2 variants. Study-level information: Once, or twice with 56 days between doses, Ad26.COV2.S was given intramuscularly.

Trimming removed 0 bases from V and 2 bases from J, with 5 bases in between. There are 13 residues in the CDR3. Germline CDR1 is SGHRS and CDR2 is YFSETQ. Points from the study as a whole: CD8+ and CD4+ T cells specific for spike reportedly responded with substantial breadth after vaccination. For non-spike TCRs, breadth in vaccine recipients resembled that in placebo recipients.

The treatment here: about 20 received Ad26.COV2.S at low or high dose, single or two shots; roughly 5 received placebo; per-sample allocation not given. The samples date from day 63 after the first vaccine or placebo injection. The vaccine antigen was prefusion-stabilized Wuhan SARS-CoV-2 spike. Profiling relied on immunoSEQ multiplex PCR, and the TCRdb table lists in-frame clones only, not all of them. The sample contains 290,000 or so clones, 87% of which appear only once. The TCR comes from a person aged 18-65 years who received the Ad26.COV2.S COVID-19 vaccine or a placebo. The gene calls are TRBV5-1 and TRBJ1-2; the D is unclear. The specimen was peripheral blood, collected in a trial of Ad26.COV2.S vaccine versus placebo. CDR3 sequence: CASSLVGNYGYTF. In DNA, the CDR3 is TGCGCCAGCAGCTTGGTGGGGAACTATGGCTACACCTTC.